This T cell receptor beta chain was obtained from a study of chemoradiotherapy in HPV16-positive cancers. Whole-study results and caveats: HPV-responsive T-cell expansion during chemoradiotherapy was linked to improved recurrence-free survival in HPV16-positive patients. Candidate HPV-specific clones and E7-related TCR motifs grew in tumor during treatment.

Clones were sequenced by immunoSEQ multiplex PCR, and TCRdb holds only the in-frame ones, with some missing. The repertoire holds around 20,000 clones, just under 75% seen once, with 2.6% in the top ten. Points on this clone: Its antigen remains unknown.

Per the germline V gene, CDR1 is PRHDT and CDR2 is FYEKMQ (reference sequence). This CDR3 comprises 16 residues. Trimming at V came to 4 bases and at J to 4 bases, leaving 11 bases not matched to a gene. The TCR was taken from a human donor with HPV-associated anogenital cancer. The chain joins TRBV13 to TRBJ1-2; 8 bases fit TRBD1. This sample was taken from a patient who underwent chemoradiotherapy. The DNA of the CDR3 is TGTGCCAGCAGCTCTCAGAGCAGGGGGCGTTTCTATGGCTACACCTTC. Amino acids: CASSSQSRGRFYGYTF.